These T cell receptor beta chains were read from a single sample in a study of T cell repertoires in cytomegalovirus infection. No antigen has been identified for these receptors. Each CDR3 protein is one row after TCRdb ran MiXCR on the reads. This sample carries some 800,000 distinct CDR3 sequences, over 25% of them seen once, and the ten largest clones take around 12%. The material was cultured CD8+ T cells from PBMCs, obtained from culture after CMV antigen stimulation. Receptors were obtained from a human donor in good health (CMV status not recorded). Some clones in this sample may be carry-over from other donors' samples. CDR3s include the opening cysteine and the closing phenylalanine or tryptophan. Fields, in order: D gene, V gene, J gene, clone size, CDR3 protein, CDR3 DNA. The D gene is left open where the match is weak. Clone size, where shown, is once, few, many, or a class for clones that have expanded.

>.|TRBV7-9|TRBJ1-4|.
CANSFGGTNEKLFF
TGTGCCAACAGCTTCGGAGGGACTAATGAAAAACTGTTTTTT
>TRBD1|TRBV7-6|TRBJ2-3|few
CASSLGGGPNTDTQYF
TGTGCCAGCAGCTTAGGAGGGGGCCCAAACACAGATACGCAGTATTTT
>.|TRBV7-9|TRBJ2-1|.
CASSLKPIPSEQFF
TGTGCCAGCAGCTTAAAGCCCATTCCTAGTGAGCAGTTCTTC
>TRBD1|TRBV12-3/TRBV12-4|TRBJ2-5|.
CASRPAGGQETQYF
TGTGCCAGCAGGCCTGCAGGGGGCCAAGAGACCCAGTACTTC
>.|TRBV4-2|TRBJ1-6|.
CASSQAPGAAYNSPLHF
TGTGCCAGCAGCCAAGCCCCGGGGGCGGCCTATAATTCACCCCTCCACTTT
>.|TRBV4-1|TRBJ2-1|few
CASSPDRRALDEQFF
TGCGCCAGCAGTCCGGACAGGAGGGCCCTCGATGAGCAGTTCTTC
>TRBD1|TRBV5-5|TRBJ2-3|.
CASSLVADREAFGDTQYF
TGTGCCAGCAGCTTGGTGGCGGACAGGGAAGCTTTTGGTGATACGCAGTATTTT
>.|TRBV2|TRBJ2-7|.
CASRVAGADEQYF
TGTGCCTCAAGGGTGGCAGGGGCGGACGAGCAGTACTTC
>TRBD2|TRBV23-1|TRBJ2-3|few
CASMGGTYGTDTQYF
TGCGCCAGCATGGGAGGGACCTACGGCACAGATACGCAGTATTTT
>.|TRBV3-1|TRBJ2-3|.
CASSQVWLGGTDTQYF
TGTGCCAGCAGCCAAGTGTGGTTGGGAGGCACAGATACGCAGTATTTT
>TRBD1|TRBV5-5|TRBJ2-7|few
CASSLPGQNYYEQYF
TGTGCCAGCAGCTTGCCGGGACAGAACTACTACGAGCAGTACTTC
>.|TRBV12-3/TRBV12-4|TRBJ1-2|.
CASKGDDYGYTF
TGTGCCAGCAAGGGGGATGATTATGGCTACACCTTC
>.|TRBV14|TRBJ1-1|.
CASSQEEQGSLLGDTEAFF
TGTGCCAGCAGCCAAGAGGAACAGGGCAGTCTCTTGGGGGACACTGAAGCTTTCTTT
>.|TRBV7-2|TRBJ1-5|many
CASSLLGTAYRQPQHF
TGTGCCAGCAGCCTTCTCGGGACGGCTTATCGACAGCCCCAGCATTTT
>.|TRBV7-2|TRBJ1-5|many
CASSPRGGINQPQHF
TGTGCCAGCAGCCCTAGGGGGGGGATCAATCAGCCCCAGCATTTT
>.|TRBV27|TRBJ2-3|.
CASSTSSWTERNTDTQYF
TGTGCCAGCAGTACATCTTCCTGGACAGAGAGAAACACAGATACGCAGTATTTT
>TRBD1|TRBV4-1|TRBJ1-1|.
CASSQGGQGILDTEAFF
TGCGCCAGCAGCCAAGGGGGACAGGGGATATTGGACACTGAAGCTTTCTTT
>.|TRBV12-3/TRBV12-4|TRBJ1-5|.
CASSFALSNQPQHF
TGTGCCAGCAGTTTCGCCCTTAGCAATCAGCCCCAGCATTTT
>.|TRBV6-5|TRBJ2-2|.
CASSYGVTEPGTGELFF
TGTGCCAGCAGTTATGGTGTGACCGAACCTGGCACCGGGGAGCTGTTTTTT
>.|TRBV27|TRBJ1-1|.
CASSFGTEGVAFF
TGTGCCAGCAGTTTCGGGACCGAGGGGGTAGCTTTCTTT
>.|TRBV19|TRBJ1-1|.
CASSPKQLNTEAFF
TGTGCCAGTAGCCCTAAACAGCTGAACACTGAAGCTTTCTTT
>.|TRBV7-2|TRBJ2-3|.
CASRGFSDTQYF
TGTGCCAGCCGCGGGTTTTCAGATACGCAGTATTTT
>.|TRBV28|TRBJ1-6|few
CASSDSWEIYNSPLHF
TGTGCCAGCAGTGACTCGTGGGAAATTTATAATTCACCCCTCCACTTT
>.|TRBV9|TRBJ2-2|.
CASSVAGVNTGELFF
TGTGCCAGCAGCGTCGCAGGGGTGAACACCGGGGAGCTGTTTTTT
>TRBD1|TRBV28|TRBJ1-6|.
CASSDLDRGSPLHF
TGTGCCAGCAGTGACCTGGACAGGGGATCACCCCTCCACTTT
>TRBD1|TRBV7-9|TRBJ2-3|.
CASSLAGTGADTQYF
TGTGCCAGCAGCTTAGCCGGGACAGGGGCAGATACGCAGTATTTT
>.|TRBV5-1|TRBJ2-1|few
CASSLALTGGYNEQFF
TGCGCCAGCAGCTTGGCCCTAACGGGCGGTTACAATGAGCAGTTCTTC
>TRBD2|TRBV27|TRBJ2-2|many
CASSLGGGVNTGELFF
TGTGCCAGCAGTTTAGGGGGGGGAGTGAACACCGGGGAGCTGTTTTTT
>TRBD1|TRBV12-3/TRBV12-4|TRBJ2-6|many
CASSPRTGALSGANVLTF
TGTGCCAGCAGTCCCCGGACAGGCGCCCTCTCTGGGGCCAACGTCCTGACTTTC